The 17 T cell receptor beta chains given below trace back to one sample, sequenced in a study of Tregs in tolerant kidney transplant recipients. Repertoires were generated with immunoSEQ multiplex PCR, while TCRdb's copy carries only in-frame clones and drops some. In all, the sample yields roughly 48,000 clones. Sequenced here: CD4+ T cells from blood, sampled before the transplant. These receptors all come from a human donor who received a combined kidney and bone marrow transplant.

A word on this clone: The missing CDR3 end, 3 residues past where the read stops, is filled in from the germline J gene. The rearrangement uses TRBV5-1 and TRBJ2-5; possible D gene TRBD2, 6 bases. Germline CDR1 is SGHRS and CDR2 is YFSETQ. The CDR3 contains 15 residues. The V gene lost 4 bases and the J gene lost 5 bases, with 18 bases spanning the gap. The CDR3 DNA, read in part, is TGCGCCAGCAGCCGGGGGAATGGGCAGTGGGAGACC. Its translation: CASSRGNGQWET. The entire CDR3 reads CASSRGNGQWETQYF.

As concerns this clone: With the read ending 3 residues before the CDR3 end, the germline J gene is used to fill in that end. The chain uses TRBV6-2 or TRBV6-3 and TRBJ2-7; possibly TRBD2 for D (6 bases). The CDR3 is made up of 15 amino acids. V was shortened by 6 bases and J by 5 bases, with 20 bases between the two germline ends. Per germline, CDR1 MNHEY and CDR2 SVGEGT. CDR3 amino acids: CASSIGDWTLDEQYF. Incomplete CDR3 DNA: TGTGCCAGCAGCATCGGGGACTGGACCCTAGACGAG.

Note on this clone: The read comes to an end 3 residues before the CDR3 does, leaving the germline J gene to fill in the end. The chain links TRBV20-1 to TRBJ2-1, with 10 bases that match TRBD1. Germline CDR1 is DFQATT and CDR2 is SNEGSKA (reference sequence). The CDR3 contains 15 residues. The trim removed 3 bases at V and 7 bases at J, leaving 9 bases unmatched. The CDR3 region is CSASGLGQGSNEQFF. CDR3 bases read: TGCAGTGCTAGTGGTTTGGGACAGGGGTCGAATGAG.

Turning to this clone: The read terminates 3 residues ahead of where the CDR3 ends, so the germline J gene completes it. The rearrangement links TRBV6-1 to TRBJ2-7; unclear D gene. Trimming took off 0 bases at V and 0 bases at J, with 12 bases between the two ends. Per the germline V gene, CDR1 is MNHNS and CDR2 is SASEGT. The CDR3 runs 16 residues. Here the CDR3 reads CASSEAPSKSSYEQYF. The sequenced part of the CDR3 DNA is TGTGCCAGCAGTGAAGCGCCCAGTAAGAGCTCCTACGAG.

Regarding this clone: The read ends 3 residues before the CDR3 terminus; that terminus is restored from the germline J gene. The J gene is TRBJ2-2, the V gene TRBV18; 7 positions match TRBD1. This CDR3 is built from 16 residues. CDR1 is KGHSH, CDR2 LQKENI, per germline. The V gene end was trimmed by 2 bases and the J gene end by 5 bases; junction bases not matched to a gene: 8. The CDR3 reads CASSPLVGTETGELFF. The part of the CDR3 DNA that was read is TGTGCCAGCTCACCATTGGTAGGGACAGAAACCGGGGAG.

A remark on this clone: The CDR3 end is not reached by the read, which stops 3 residues before it; the germline J gene fills it in. The V and J genes are TRBV30 and TRBJ1-6; 9 nucleotides agree with TRBD1. Germline V gene sequence: CDR1 GTSNPN, CDR2 SVGIG (reference sequence). The length of the CDR3 is 13 residues. Germline trimming cut 1 base from V and 10 bases from J; bases unmatched to any gene: 2. The sequenced part of the CDR3 DNA is TGTGCCTGGAGTGCCGGGACAGGGTCACCC. It translates to CAWSAGTGSP. The CDR3 in its entirety is CAWSAGTGSPLHF.

Details on this clone: The observed sequence ends 3 residues before the CDR3 terminus, with the missing tail filled in from the germline J gene. The J gene is TRBJ2-7, the V gene TRBV7-2; D remains unclear. CDR3 length: 15 amino acids. Germline values: CDR1 SGHTA, CDR2 FQGNSA. Deletions cut 0 bases from V and 4 bases from J, with 13 bases between. The DNA read from the CDR3 is TGTGCCAGCAGCTTAGCGAGCGCAGCTAGTTACGAG. Encoded protein: CASSLASAASYE. The full CDR3 reads CASSLASAASYEQYF.

Comment on this clone: The sequence runs out 3 residues before the end of the CDR3; the remainder is reconstructed from the germline J gene. The J gene is TRBJ2-6, the V gene TRBV7-3, with 9 bases identical to TRBD1. Germline-derived CDR1 and CDR2 are SGHTA and FQGTGA. V trimming: 5 bases; J trimming: 3 bases; junction bases outside the gene matches: 8. This CDR3 comprises 17 residues. The CDR3 loop reads CASSPGTGRIGANVLTF. CDR3 bases read: TGTGCCAGCAGCCCCGGGACAGGGAGAATTGGGGCCAACGTC. Full variable domain (missing parts from reference TRBV7-3 and TRBJ2-6): GAGVSQTPSNKVTEKGKYVELRCDPISGHTALYWYRQSLGQGPEFLIYFQGTGAADDSGLPNDRFFAVRPEGSVSTLKIQRTERGDSAVYLCASSPGTGRIGANVLTFGAGSRLTVL.

On this clone: Read data end 3 residues before the CDR3 end; the end is taken from the germline J gene. This sequence joins TRBV7-9 and TRBJ1-2, with TRBD1 matching 9 bases. The germline V gene encodes CDR1 SEHNR and CDR2 FQNEAQ (reference sequence). V lost 6 bases and J lost 2; bases outside the gene matches: 4. This CDR3 has 14 residues. CDR3 bases read: TGTGCCAGCAGTCCCACAGGGGGCAACTATGGC. Its protein product is CASSPTGGNYG. The full CDR3 is CASSPTGGNYGYTF.

Comments on this clone: The read halts 3 residues ahead of the CDR3 end, with the missing end drawn from the germline J gene. The chain carries TRBV20-1 and TRBJ2-5; 10 nucleotides line up with TRBD1. The CDR3 consists of 12 residues. Looked up from germline, CDR1 is DFQATT and CDR2 is SNEGSKA (reference sequence). The CDR3: CSVPGQGETQYF. The CDR3 bases that were read are TGCAGCGTTCCGGGACAGGGGGAGACC.

Turning to this clone: The CDR3 end falls 3 residues outside the read, so it is completed with the germline J gene. J is TRBJ1-5 and V is TRBV5-1; 8 positions match TRBD1. The CDR3 is made up of 17 amino acids. V lost 1 base to trimming and J lost 1 base; unmatched junction nucleotides: 7. The germline gives CDR1 SGHRS, CDR2 YFSETQ. The sequenced part of the CDR3 DNA is TGCGCCAGCAGCTTGTTACCCGGACAGGGCAGCAATCAGCCC. Translating gives CASSLLPGQGSNQP. The entire CDR3 sequence reads CASSLLPGQGSNQPQHF.

In the case of this clone: The observed sequence ends 3 residues before the CDR3 terminus, with the missing tail filled in from the germline J gene. The V call is TRBV20-1, the J call TRBJ2-1; a possible D gene is TRBD2 (6 bases). The germline gives CDR1 DFQATT, CDR2 SNEGSKA (reference sequence). Trimming cost V 6 bases and J 0 bases, with 12 bases left between them. The CDR3 is 14 amino acids. The chain's CDR3 is CSAEPGGSYNEQFF. The CDR3 bases that were read are TGCAGTGCCGAACCCGGGGGCTCCTACAATGAG.

Turning to this clone: Read data end 3 residues before the CDR3 end; the end is taken from the germline J gene. This chain joins TRBV20-1 and TRBJ2-3, with 12 bases that match TRBD2. From germline, CDR1 is DFQATT and CDR2 SNEGSKA (reference sequence). This CDR3 has 16 amino acids. V gave up 3 bases and J gave up 2 bases; unmatched junction bases: 6. The CDR3 bases that were read are TGCAGTGCTAGTGGTCTAGCGGGAGGGTACACAGATACG. Translating it yields CSASGLAGGYTDT. The full CDR3 reads CSASGLAGGYTDTQYF.

On this clone itself: The read ends 3 residues before the CDR3 terminus; that terminus is restored from the germline J gene. J is TRBJ2-5 and V is TRBV11-1, with 7 bases fitting TRBD1. V was pared by 3 bases and J by 5 bases, with 0 bases of the junction left unmatched. CDR1 and CDR2 (germline): SGHAT, FQDESV (reference sequence). This CDR3 region has 12 residues. The sequenced CDR3 bases are TGTGCCAGCAGCTTGGACAGGGAGACC. Its translation is CASSLDRET. The whole CDR3 sequence reads CASSLDRETQYF.

For this clone: The read is 3 residues too short to cover the CDR3 end, so that end is filled in from the germline J gene. V gene TRBV19 combines with J gene TRBJ2-1; the D gene is possibly TRBD1 (5 bases). The V gene's germline CDR1 is LNHDA and CDR2 SQIVND (reference sequence). The V end was cut by 4 bases, the J end by 4 bases, with 14 bases between. The CDR3 runs 15 residues. The CDR3 protein is CASSTRNRGYNEQFF. The sequenced CDR3 bases are TGTGCCAGTAGTACTCGGAATAGGGGTTACAATGAG.

With regard to this clone: The CDR3 goes on 3 residues after the read ends, and that part is filled in from the germline J gene. The chain carries TRBV19 and TRBJ2-3; D is possibly TRBD1 (6 bases). The CDR3 runs 12 residues. The germline V and J ends were trimmed by 9 bases and 4 bases, with 11 bases remaining between them. From germline, CDR1 is LNHDA and CDR2 SQIVND (reference sequence). The CDR3 is CASRGSADTQYF. The CDR3 bases that were read are TGTGCCAGCAGGGGTTCGGCAGATACG.

Comments on this clone: The CDR3 end is not reached by the read, which stops 3 residues before it; the germline J gene fills it in. The chain combines TRBV12-3 or TRBV12-4 with TRBJ1-2, with D unresolved. This CDR3 comprises 13 residues. Deletions cut 1 base from V and 3 bases from J, with 6 bases between. CDR3 sequence reads: CASSLGADYGYTF. The part of the CDR3 DNA that was read is TGTGCCAGCAGTTTAGGGGCAGACTATGGC.